Each of the 28 T cell receptor beta chains below was sequenced from the same sample in a study of blood T cell repertoires in COVID-19 (dated by TCRdb to about 2020). Receptors were amplified or captured by the immunoSEQ multiplex PCR assay. TCRdb took this table from immuneACCESS and kept in-frame rearrangements with V and J called. Such tables lack part of the clones; where checked against another copy, unresolved V genes explain under half of the gap, and the rest is unexplained. This sample is represented by about 200,000 clones; 75% to 90% of them were singletons. Together, the top ten hold around 4.5% of the sample. The sample was PBMCs or T cells enriched from blood (not recorded which). The source is a woman in her 30s who had been exposed to COVID-19.

The V and J genes are TRBV11-2 and TRBJ1-2; 11 bases match TRBD1. CDR1 is SGHAT, CDR2 FQNNGV, per germline. V was clipped by 5 bases and J by 7 bases; unmatched bases: 6. This CDR3 spans 14 amino acids. This CDR3 is CASSEDRGPAGYTF. The DNA for the CDR3 is TGTGCCAGCAGCGAGGACAGGGGGCCGGCTGGCTACACCTTC.

This clone occurred once. The rearrangement uses TRBV6-5 and TRBJ1-1, with 8 bases identical to TRBD1. The CDR3 has 16 amino acids. With V trimmed by 1 base and J by 4 bases, 8 bases remained unmatched. The germline V gene encodes CDR1 MNHEY and CDR2 SVGAGI. CDR3 nucleotides: TGTGCCAGCAGTTACTACTCCGGGACAGGCCTCACTGAAGCTTTCTTT. This sequence encodes CASSYYSGTGLTEAFF.

V is TRBV2 and J is TRBJ1-2, with unresolved D. V was clipped by 2 bases and J by 4 bases, with 5 bases between them. In germline, CDR1 is SNHLY, CDR2 FYNNEI. The CDR3 loop spans 12 amino acids. CDR3 nucleotide sequence: TGTGCCAGCAGTGAACAGTCCTATGGCTACACCTTC. Translation gives CASSEQSYGYTF. Using reference TRBV2 and TRBJ1-2 for the parts outside the CDR3, the full variable domain is EPEVTQTPSHQVTQMGQEVILRCVPISNHLYFYWYRQILGQKVEFLVSFYNNEISEKSEIFDDQFSVERPDGSNFTLKIRSTKLEDSAMYFCASSEQSYGYTFGSGTRLTVV.

The chain uses TRBV7-2 and TRBJ2-3, with 7 positions matching TRBD2. CDR1 and CDR2 from the germline V gene are SGHTA and FQGNSA. The CDR3 covers 15 residues. V trimming: 4 bases; J trimming: 3 bases; junction bases outside the gene matches: 7. The CDR3 nucleotides read TGTGCCAGCAGCTCAACGGGGGGATGGACAGATACGCAGTATTTT. Translated, it gives CASSSTGGWTDTQYF.

V and J are TRBV24-1 and TRBJ1-2; the D is unclear. The CDR3 covers 16 residues. Trimming cost V 4 bases and J 0 bases, with 14 bases left between them. Germline loops: CDR1 KGHDR, CDR2 SFDVKD. As DNA, the CDR3 is TGTGCCACCAGTGAATCCAGGACCGGGGCTAACTATGGCTACACCTTC. Protein product: CATSESRTGANYGYTF.

This clone was picked up a small number of times. The rearrangement uses TRBV3-1 (or the pseudogene TRBV3-2) and TRBJ1-3; tentatively, D is TRBD1 (6 bases). This CDR3 is built from 14 residues. CDR1 and CDR2 from the germline V gene are LGHDT and YNNKEL (reference sequence). Trimming took 3 bases from V and 2 from J, leaving 8 bases between them. CDR3 residues: CASSHRTAGNTIYF. The CDR3, as DNA: TGTGCCAGCAGCCACCGGACAGCTGGAAACACCATATATTTT.

This clone has a single count. The chain carries TRBV5-1 and TRBJ2-3; 8 nucleotides line up with TRBD2. V was clipped by 4 bases and J by 5 bases; unmatched bases: 15. The CDR3 loop spans 17 amino acids. Germline CDR1 SGHRS, CDR2 YFSETQ. This CDR3 reads CASSHPRGAGGLDTQYF. The CDR3 DNA reads as TGCGCCAGCAGCCACCCCCGGGGGGCGGGGGGCCTAGATACGCAGTATTTT.

The chain is built from TRBV5-1 and TRBJ2-2, with 9 bases aligning to TRBD2. This CDR3 is 18 amino acids long. Germline CDR1 is SGHRS and CDR2 is YFSETQ. V was clipped by 0 bases and J by 4 bases; unmatched bases: 10. The CDR3 protein is CASSLVSGGPPGTGELFF. CDR3 bases: TGCGCCAGCAGCTTGGTTAGCGGGGGACCTCCCGGCACCGGGGAGCTGTTTTTT.

This clone was seen a handful of times. This sequence joins TRBV19 and TRBJ2-1; D gene unclear. The V end lost 4 bases, the J end lost 9 bases, and 10 bases lay between the germline ends. The CDR3 totals 12 residues. Germline CDR1 is LNHDA and CDR2 is SQIVND (reference sequence). Here the CDR3 reads CASSTEVGEQFF. CDR3 sequence (DNA): TGTGCCAGTAGTACCGAGGTTGGTGAGCAGTTCTTC.

This chain joins TRBV4-1 and TRBJ1-4; TRBD1 matches at 8 bases. Germline CDR1 MGHRA, CDR2 YSYEKL. The CDR3 has 15 residues. V shed 3 bases and J 8 bases; nucleotides not matched to a gene: 8. CDR3 residues: CASSHTDRAREKLFF. CDR3 in DNA: TGCGCCAGCAGCCACACGGACAGGGCCCGGGAAAAACTGTTTTTT.

The chain combines TRBV6-5 with TRBJ1-6; 8 nucleotides align to TRBD1. There are 13 residues in the CDR3. Germline CDR1 MNHEY, CDR2 SVGAGI. The trim removed 8 bases at V and 7 bases at J, leaving 4 bases unmatched. The CDR3 reads CASYDRGNSPLHF. In nucleotides, the CDR3 is TGTGCCAGCTATGACAGGGGAAATTCACCCCTCCACTTT.

For the CDR3, the DNA is TGCGCCAGCAGCTTGTTTCAACAGGGGCCCACTGAAGCTTTCTTT. Translated, it gives CASSLFQQGPTEAFF. The chain combines TRBV5-1 with TRBJ1-1, with TRBD1 identical over 7 bases. The CDR3 is made up of 15 amino acids. Trimming removed 1 base from V and 4 bases from J; junction bases left unmatched: 7. Germline V gene lookup returns CDR1 SGHRS and CDR2 YFSETQ.

This chain uses TRBV19 with TRBJ1-1, with D uncertain. CDR3 size: 14 residues. The germline V and J ends were trimmed by 3 bases and 1 base, with 9 bases remaining between them. Germline CDR1 reads LNHDA; CDR2 reads SQIVND (reference sequence). The CDR3 region has the DNA TGTGCCAGTAGTATCAGTCTCTGGAACACTGAAGCTTTCTTT. Its translation is CASSISLWNTEAFF.

This chain links TRBV18 with TRBJ2-2; TRBD2 might be the D (5 bases). In germline, CDR1 is KGHSH, CDR2 LQKENI. The V end lost 5 bases, the J end lost 4 bases, and 14 bases lay between the germline ends. The CDR3 runs 15 residues. The CDR3 nucleotides read TGTGCCAGCTCAGCATCGGGGTCGGGCACCGGGGAGCTGTTTTTT. Amino acids: CASSASGSGTGELFF.

This sequence joins TRBV3-1 (or the pseudogene TRBV3-2) and TRBJ2-7; TRBD2 agrees at 15 bases. Germline values: CDR1 LGHDT, CDR2 YNNKEL (reference sequence). V was clipped by 0 bases and J by 0 bases; unmatched bases: 12. The CDR3 consists of 21 residues. The CDR3 region has the DNA TGTGCCAGCAGCCAAGATTATAATCGGGGACTAGCGGGGGGCATCTCCTACGAGCAGTACTTC. Protein product: CASSQDYNRGLAGGISYEQYF.

This chain uses TRBV27 with TRBJ2-2, with 7 positions matching TRBD2. J lost 4 bases, V lost 1 base, and 6 bases had no gene match. The CDR3 contains 16 residues. Germline V lookup: CDR1 MNHEY, CDR2 SMNVEV (reference sequence). The DNA of the CDR3 is TGTGCCAGCAGTTTATGGGCGGGGGAACCCACCGGGGAGCTGTTTTTT. Amino acids: CASSLWAGEPTGELFF.

CDR3 nucleotide sequence: TGTGCCAGCTCACCTCTACTCCAGGGGGCGATTGGAAACACCATATATTTT. Its protein product is CASSPLLQGAIGNTIYF. The rearrangement links TRBV18 to TRBJ1-3, with 8 bases matching TRBD1. J lost 3 bases, V lost 3 bases, and 10 bases had no gene match. CDR3 length: 17 residues. CDR1 and CDR2 (germline): KGHSH, LQKENI.

The J gene is TRBJ1-3, the V gene TRBV5-1; D call uncertain. Germline V gene sequence: CDR1 SGHRS, CDR2 YFSETQ. Trimming removed 0 bases at V and 4 bases at J, with 5 bases between. The CDR3 has 13 amino acids. For the CDR3, the DNA is TGCGCCAGCAGCTTGGAGAGGGGAAACACCATATATTTT. Residues: CASSLERGNTIYF. Full variable domain (remainder filled in from reference TRBV5-1 and TRBJ1-3): KAGVTQTPRYLIKTRGQQVTLSCSPISGHRSVSWYQQTPGQGLQFLFEYFSETQRNKGNFPGRFSGRQFSNSRSEMNVSTLELGDSALYLCASSLERGNTIYFGEGSWLTVV.

The chain joins TRBV14 to TRBJ2-3, with 7 positions matching TRBD1. In germline, CDR1 is SGHDN, CDR2 FVKESK. This CDR3 contains 16 residues. The V segment lost 4 bases and the J segment 2 bases; nucleotides outside the gene matches: 9. This chain's CDR3 is CASSRAGTDFTDTQYF. The CDR3 DNA reads as TGTGCCAGCAGCCGAGCCGGGACAGACTTCACAGATACGCAGTATTTT. The variable domain in full, completed from reference TRBV14 and TRBJ2-3, reads EAGVTQFPSHSVIEKGQTVTLRCDPISGHDNLYWYRRVMGKEIKFLLHFVKESKQDESGMPNNRFLAERTGGTYSTLKVQPAELEDSGVYFCASSRAGTDFTDTQYFGPGTRLTVL.

The chain employs TRBV24-1 and TRBJ1-1, with 7 bases aligning to TRBD1. This CDR3 is built from 14 residues. Trimming at V came to 9 bases and at J to 3 bases, leaving 9 bases not matched to a gene. CDR1 is KGHDR, CDR2 SFDVKD, per germline. The CDR3 DNA sequence: TGTGCCACCCGCTCAGGGGGTAGGGACACTGAAGCTTTCTTT. It encodes CATRSGGRDTEAFF.

CDR3 nucleotide sequence: TGTGCCAGCTCCCTCACCGGGGAGCTGTTTTTT. This gives the protein CASSLTGELFF. The chain employs TRBV18 and TRBJ2-2; D is ambiguous. Germline CDR1 and CDR2: KGHSH and LQKENI. The CDR3 is 11 residues long. Trimming took 6 bases from V and 4 from J, leaving 3 bases between them.

The chain recombines TRBV29-1 with TRBJ2-2; weak D call: TRBD1 (6 bases). Germline lookup yields CDR1 SQVTM and CDR2 ANQGSEA. V dropped 3 bases and J dropped 0 bases, with 11 bases sitting between them. This CDR3 comprises 15 residues. The CDR3 DNA reads as TGCAGCGTTGAGTCCGGGACAACGAACACCGGGGAGCTGTTTTTT. This encodes CSVESGTTNTGELFF.

This clone was seen a few times. This chain links TRBV5-1 with TRBJ2-7; 9 positions agree with TRBD1. The CDR3 is 15 amino acids. Germline CDR1 reads SGHRS; CDR2 reads YFSETQ. J gave up 4 bases and V 5 bases, and 10 bases lay outside the gene matches. The CDR3 protein is CASRPTGGVSYEQYF. The CDR3 nucleotides read TGCGCCAGCAGGCCCACAGGGGGCGTTTCTTACGAGCAGTACTTC.

This clone has just one count. The chain uses TRBV2 and TRBJ1-6, with D possibly being TRBD1 (5 bases). Trimming stripped 8 bases from V and 5 bases from J, with 10 bases between. The germline gives CDR1 SNHLY, CDR2 FYNNEI. The CDR3 length is 13 residues. This chain's CDR3 is CASGVDNNSPLHF. For the CDR3, the DNA is TGTGCCAGCGGTGTGGACAATAATTCACCCCTCCACTTT. Complete variable domain (other parts from reference TRBV2 and TRBJ1-6): EPEVTQTPSHQVTQMGQEVILRCVPISNHLYFYWYRQILGQKVEFLVSFYNNEISEKSEIFDDQFSVERPDGSNFTLKIRSTKLEDSAMYFCASGVDNNSPLHFGNGTRLTVT.

V and J are TRBV9 and TRBJ1-2; 8 bases line up with TRBD1. CDR3 length equals 15 residues. Germline V gene sequence: CDR1 SGDLS, CDR2 YYNGEE. The V gene end was trimmed by 1 base and the J gene end by 4 bases; junction bases not matched to a gene: 6. The CDR3 sequence is CASSVTTGVTYGYTF. The CDR3, as DNA: TGTGCCAGCAGCGTAACGACAGGGGTGACCTATGGCTACACCTTC.

J is TRBJ1-6 and V is TRBV5-6; 8 nucleotides align to TRBD1. Germline V CDR1 and CDR2: SGHDT, YYEEEE. This CDR3 comprises 15 residues. The V segment lost 3 bases and the J segment 11 bases; nucleotides outside the gene matches: 10. The CDR3, as DNA: TGTGCCAGCAGCTCGGTGGACAGGGTCTCGGCACCCCTCCACTTT. This gives the protein CASSSVDRVSAPLHF. The full variable domain, its missing parts supplied by reference TRBV5-6 and TRBJ1-6, is DAGVTQSPTHLIKTRGQQVTLRCSPKSGHDTVSWYQQALGQGPQFIFQYYEEEERQRGNFPDRFSGHQFPNYSSELNVNALLLGDSALYLCASSSVDRVSAPLHFGNGTRLTVT.

The CDR3: CASSYRVNYGYTF. CDR3 in DNA: TGCGCCAGCAGCTACAGGGTGAACTATGGCTACACCTTC. The chain combines TRBV10-2 with TRBJ1-2, with TRBD1 as a possible D gene (6 bases). The CDR3 consists of 13 residues. Germline loops: CDR1 WSHSY, CDR2 SAAADI. Trimming left V 6 bases short and J 2 bases short, with 10 bases between.

The chain links TRBV19 to TRBJ1-5, with D hard to call. Trimming took 5 bases from V and 2 from J, leaving 16 bases between them. The length of the CDR3 is 16 residues. Per the germline V gene, CDR1 is LNHDA and CDR2 is SQIVND (reference sequence). CDR3 DNA: TGTGCCAGTAGTGGTGAACGCGGGATCCGCAATCAGCCCCAGCATTTT. Its protein product is CASSGERGIRNQPQHF.